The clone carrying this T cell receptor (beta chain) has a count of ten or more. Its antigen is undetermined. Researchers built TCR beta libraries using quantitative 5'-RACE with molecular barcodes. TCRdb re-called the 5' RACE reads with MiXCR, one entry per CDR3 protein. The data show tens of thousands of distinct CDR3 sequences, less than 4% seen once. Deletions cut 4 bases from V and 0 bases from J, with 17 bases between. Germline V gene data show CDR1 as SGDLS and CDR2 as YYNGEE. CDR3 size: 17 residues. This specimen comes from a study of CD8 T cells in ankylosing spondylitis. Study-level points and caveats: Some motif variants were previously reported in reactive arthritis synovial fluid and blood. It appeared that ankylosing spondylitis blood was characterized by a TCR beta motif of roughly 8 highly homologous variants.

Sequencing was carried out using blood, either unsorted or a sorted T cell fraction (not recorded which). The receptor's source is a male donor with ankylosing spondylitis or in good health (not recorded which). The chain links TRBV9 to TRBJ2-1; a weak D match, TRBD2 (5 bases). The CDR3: CASSPRLFGRSYNEQFF. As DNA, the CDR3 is TGTGCCAGCAGCCCCCGACTATTCGGACGCTCCTACAATGAGCAGTTCTTC.